This paragraph covers one TCR beta chain sequence. The antigen is undetermined. At one end the junction does not follow the germline gene, possibly because of a read error. Through a sample-barcoded 5' primer and a J-beta primer mix, a second PCR was run for roughly 7 to 11 cycles. No fewer than 2.5 million CDR3-containing paired-end reads came from each sample. From the 5' RACE reads, TCRdb called clonotypes with MiXCR, one entry per CDR3 protein. The sample has around 990,000 distinct CDR3 sequences, less than 25% seen once. This specimen comes from a study of blood T cells in healthy people across ages. General observations from the study: Researchers report that TCR beta diversity correlated strongly with naive T cell percentage.

Per the germline V gene, CDR1 is LGHNA and CDR2 is YSLEER. The CDR3 consists of 13 residues. The sample also formed part of further work on T cells of mothers and their children. From that study: Mothers yielded over 8 million CDR3 reads, children several million each.

Input material: blood. This rearrangement joins TRBV4-3 to TRBJ1-1; D remains unclear. This TCR came from a girl aged 2 to 10 in good health. The CDR3 nucleotides are TGCGCCAGCAGTCAAGATGGCGGGAAAGATGCTTTCTTT. Encoded protein: CASSQDGGKDAFF.